A selection of T cell receptor beta chains follows, all from one sample in a study of CD8+CD57+ T cells in acquired aplastic anemia. TCRdb called the reads again in MiXCR, with one record for every CDR3 protein. The sample contains over 150,000 distinct CDR3 sequences, approximately 40% of which appear only once. Sample: sorted CD4+, CD8+, or CD8+CD57+ T cells (not recorded which) from PBMCs. These receptors were collected from a human donor in good health. The CDR3 runs from the conserved cysteine through the conserved F or W. Fields, in order: clone size, J gene, D gene, V gene, CDR3 DNA, CDR3 protein. The D gene is left open where the match is weak. Some rows mark clone size as missing; the rest say once, few, many or name a class of expanded clone.

size: many
J: TRBJ2-7
D: TRBD1
V: TRBV6-1
DNA: TGTGCCAGCAGCCCCGGGACAGGGGACTCCGAGCAGTACTTC
CDR3: CASSPGTGDSEQYF

size: once
J: TRBJ1-1
D: .
V: TRBV9
DNA: TGTGCCAGCAGCGCGGGTGAAACTGAAGCTTTCTTT
CDR3: CASSAGETEAFF

size: few
J: TRBJ2-2
D: TRBD2
V: TRBV28
DNA: TGTGCCAGCAGTTCTTCTAGCGGGAGGCACGGGGAGCTGTTTTTT
CDR3: CASSSSSGRHGELFF

size: .
J: TRBJ2-5
D: TRBD2
V: TRBV3-1
DNA: TGTGCCAGCAGCCTGACTAGCGGGAGGGCCGTGGGAGAGACCCAGTACTTC
CDR3: CASSLTSGRAVGETQYF

size: .
J: TRBJ2-2
D: TRBD2
V: TRBV19
DNA: TGTGCCAGTAGTACGGGGACTACCCACACCGGGGAGCTGTTTTTT
CDR3: CASSTGTTHTGELFF

size: many
J: TRBJ2-1
D: .
V: TRBV20-1
DNA: TGCAGTGCTAGAGAGGCGGGGAGCTCCTACAATGAGCAGTTCTTC
CDR3: CSAREAGSSYNEQFF

size: .
J: TRBJ2-7
D: .
V: TRBV10-3
DNA: TGTGCCATCAGTGACAGGGCCCACGAGCAGTACTTC
CDR3: CAISDRAHEQYF

size: .
J: TRBJ1-1
D: .
V: TRBV20-1
DNA: TGCAGTGCTCGCGAAGGGGAGCACACTGAAGCTTTCTTT
CDR3: CSAREGEHTEAFF

size: .
J: TRBJ2-7
D: TRBD1
V: TRBV2
DNA: TGTGCCAGCAGTGAATGGACAGGGAGACCCGAGCAGTACTTC
CDR3: CASSEWTGRPEQYF

size: many
J: TRBJ1-5
D: .
V: TRBV15
DNA: TGTGCCACCAGCAGAGATGGTTATATGGGGCCTAGCAATCAGCCCCAGCATTTT
CDR3: CATSRDGYMGPSNQPQHF

size: .
J: TRBJ2-2
D: .
V: TRBV20-1
DNA: TGCAGTGCCCGAGAGGGGGAGGGCACCGGGGAGCTGTTTTTT
CDR3: CSAREGEGTGELFF

size: .
J: TRBJ2-5
D: .
V: TRBV6-5
DNA: TGTGCCAGCAGTTACTCGAGGTGGGGGCCGGTGGAGACCCAGTACTTC
CDR3: CASSYSRWGPVETQYF

size: few
J: TRBJ1-2
D: TRBD1
V: TRBV11-1
DNA: TGTGCCAGCAGCTCGGACCGGGACAGGGGAGTCTATGGCTACACCTTC
CDR3: CASSSDRDRGVYGYTF

size: few
J: TRBJ2-6
D: TRBD1
V: TRBV12-3/TRBV12-4
DNA: TGTGCCAGCCGGACGGGACAGGGGGCTGGGGCCAACGTCCTGACTTTC
CDR3: CASRTGQGAGANVLTF

size: once
J: TRBJ2-3
D: .
V: TRBV10-3
DNA: TGTGCCATCAGGAAGGGGGGGGGCTTCACAGATACGCAGTATTTT
CDR3: CAIRKGGGFTDTQYF

size: many
J: TRBJ2-2
D: TRBD2
V: TRBV2
DNA: TGTGCCAGCAGTGAGTTAGCGGGTGACACCGGGGAGCTGTTTTTT
CDR3: CASSELAGDTGELFF

size: many
J: TRBJ2-1
D: .
V: TRBV20-1
DNA: TGCAGTGCACTTCTAGGAGAGCAGTTCTTC
CDR3: CSALLGEQFF

size: .
J: TRBJ2-7
D: TRBD1
V: TRBV20-1
DNA: TGCAGTGCTAGGCTCACAGGGGGCTACGAGCAGTACTTC
CDR3: CSARLTGGYEQYF

size: .
J: TRBJ2-1
D: .
V: TRBV10-3
DNA: TGTGCCATCAGTGAGTCCCCTAGGGGACAACTGATTTACAATGAGCAGTTCTTC
CDR3: CAISESPRGQLIYNEQFF

size: .
J: TRBJ2-1
D: TRBD2
V: TRBV2
DNA: TGTGCCAGCAGTTCGGGACTAGCGGGAGTCAATGAGCAGTTCTTC
CDR3: CASSSGLAGVNEQFF

size: .
J: TRBJ2-3
D: .
V: TRBV24-1
DNA: TGTGCCACCAGTAGTGCAGGGGCGATTGGCAATCAGCCCCAGTATTTT
CDR3: CATSSAGAIGNQPQYF

size: .
J: TRBJ2-5
D: .
V: TRBV4-3
DNA: TGCGCCAGCAGCGCCAACCTGCAGGGTCAAGAGACCCAGTACTTC
CDR3: CASSANLQGQETQYF

size: .
J: TRBJ1-1
D: .
V: TRBV6-5
DNA: TGTGCCAGCAGTTTAGGGGATGGGAACACTGAAGCTTTCTTT
CDR3: CASSLGDGNTEAFF

size: many
J: TRBJ2-1
D: TRBD2
V: TRBV7-8
DNA: TGTGCCAGCAGCTTAGGGACCATAGCGGGGGAGCAGTTCTTC
CDR3: CASSLGTIAGEQFF

size: .
J: TRBJ2-3
D: TRBD1
V: TRBV2
DNA: TGTGCCAGCAGTGAGGGGGACAGGGGCACAGATACGCAGTATTTT
CDR3: CASSEGDRGTDTQYF

size: many
J: TRBJ1-6
D: .
V: TRBV2
DNA: TGTGCCAGCAGACTCAATATCCGGGCCTCAAATTCACCCCTCCACTTT
CDR3: CASRLNIRASNSPLHF

size: many
J: TRBJ1-2
D: TRBD1
V: TRBV9
DNA: TGTGCCAGCAGCGTAGCCGGACAGGGTTTCGGTTACACCTTC
CDR3: CASSVAGQGFGYTF

size: many
J: TRBJ1-2
D: .
V: TRBV4-2
DNA: TGTGCCAGCAGCCAAGAAGTAAACTATGGCTACACCTTC
CDR3: CASSQEVNYGYTF

size: .
J: TRBJ2-1
D: TRBD2
V: TRBV3-1
DNA: TGTGCCAGCAGCCAAGGCCTAGCGGCCTACAATGAGCAGTTCTTC
CDR3: CASSQGLAAYNEQFF

size: .
J: TRBJ2-7
D: .
V: TRBV7-9
DNA: TGTGCCAGCAGCGAGACAGGAACCTACGAGCAGTACTTC
CDR3: CASSETGTYEQYF

size: .
J: TRBJ1-2
D: .
V: TRBV2
DNA: TGTGCCAGCAGTGAATATGTTAGTGGCTACACCTTC
CDR3: CASSEYVSGYTF

size: .
J: TRBJ1-1
D: TRBD1
V: TRBV7-8
DNA: TGTGCCAGCAGCTTAGGAACAGGGGCCACTGAAGCTTTCTTT
CDR3: CASSLGTGATEAFF

size: few
J: TRBJ2-4
D: .
V: TRBV6-1
DNA: TGTGCCAGCACCACGTCCGGAGTGGCCAAAAACATTCAGTACTTC
CDR3: CASTTSGVAKNIQYF

size: .
J: TRBJ1-2
D: .
V: TRBV9
DNA: TGTGCCAGCAGCACATACTATGGCTACACCTTC
CDR3: CASSTYYGYTF

size: .
J: TRBJ1-6
D: .
V: TRBV5-1
DNA: TGCGCCAGCAGCTTGGATGGGACAAGCCCATCCGTCTTT
CDR3: CASSLDGTSPSVF

size: many
J: TRBJ2-1
D: TRBD1
V: TRBV20-1
DNA: TGCAGTGCCCCTCGGACAGGGGTGCAGTTCTTC
CDR3: CSAPRTGVQFF

size: many
J: TRBJ1-3
D: .
V: TRBV6-5
DNA: TGTGCCAGCAGTTATAGAAACACCATATATTTT
CDR3: CASSYRNTIYF

size: many
J: TRBJ1-3
D: TRBD1
V: TRBV14
DNA: TGTGCCAGCAGCCATCTCAGGGGGTCTGGAAACACCATATATTTT
CDR3: CASSHLRGSGNTIYF

size: few
J: TRBJ2-7
D: TRBD1
V: TRBV5-5
DNA: TGTGCCAGCAGCTTGGGACAGGGGACAAGCTCCTGCGAGCAGTACTTC
CDR3: CASSLGQGTSSCEQYF

size: many
J: TRBJ1-1
D: .
V: TRBV5-5
DNA: TGTGCCAGCAGCTTGTCGTATGGGACACCTTTCTTT
CDR3: CASSLSYGTPFF

size: .
J: TRBJ2-5
D: .
V: TRBV5-6
DNA: TGTGCCAGCAGCTTGGCGGCTAGCCGAAAGACCCAGTACTTC
CDR3: CASSLAASRKTQYF

size: .
J: TRBJ1-2
D: .
V: TRBV11-2
DNA: TGTGCCAGCAGCTTAGAGGGGGCTGGGTATGGCTTCACCTTC
CDR3: CASSLEGAGYGFTF

size: many
J: TRBJ2-2
D: TRBD1
V: TRBV7-2
DNA: TGTGCCAGCAGCTCCGGACAGGGGGCTACCGGGGAGCTGTTTTTT
CDR3: CASSSGQGATGELFF

size: .
J: TRBJ2-5
D: TRBD2
V: TRBV5-1
DNA: TGCGCCAGCAGCTTGAAGGCTAGCGGGACGGGAGAGACCCAGTACTTC
CDR3: CASSLKASGTGETQYF